The present TCR beta chain was sequenced within a study of blood T cell repertoires in COVID-19. For the study at large: The United States, Italy and Spain were the sources of the acute and convalescent COVID-19 samples.

CDR3 length: 14 residues. In germline, CDR1 is SGHDN, CDR2 FVKESK. The V gene end was trimmed by 8 bases and the J gene end by 2 bases; junction bases not matched to a gene: 4. In the original processing: Reference gene primers were amplified, and this amplification served to estimate nucleated cell counts. The data were produced by immunoSEQ multiplex PCR, yet TCRdb's version contains in-frame clones alone and is incomplete. The D gene and trimming were derived from the DNA, and the V and J assignments and clone size from that table. The sample yields about 300,000 clones, roughly 85% seen once. This clonotype was obtained from a human donor in a cohort sampled during active COVID-19. This chain joins TRBV14 and TRBJ2-2; 8 bases line up with TRBD2. The source material was peripheral blood. In DNA, the CDR3 is TGTGCCAGCCGGACTAGCCTCAACACCGGGGAGCTGTTTTTT. Translated, it gives CASRTSLNTGELFF.